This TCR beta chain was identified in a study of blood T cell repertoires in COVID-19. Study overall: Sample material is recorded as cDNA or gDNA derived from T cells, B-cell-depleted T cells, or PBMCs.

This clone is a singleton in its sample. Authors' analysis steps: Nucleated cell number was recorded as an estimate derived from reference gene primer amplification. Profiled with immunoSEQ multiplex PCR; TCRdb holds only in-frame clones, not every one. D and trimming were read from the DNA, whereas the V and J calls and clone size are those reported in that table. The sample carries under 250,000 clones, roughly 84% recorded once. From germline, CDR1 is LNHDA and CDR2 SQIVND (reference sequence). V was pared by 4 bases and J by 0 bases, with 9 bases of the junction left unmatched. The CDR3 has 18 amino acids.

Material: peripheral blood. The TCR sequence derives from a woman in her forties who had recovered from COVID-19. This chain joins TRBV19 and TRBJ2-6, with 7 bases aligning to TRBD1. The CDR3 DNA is TGTGCCAGTAGTAAGGCAGGCAGGGGGAGCTCTGGGGCCAACGTCCTGACTTTC. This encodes CASSKAGRGSSGANVLTF.